Listed here are 26 T cell receptor beta chains from one sample, sequenced in a study of cytomegalovirus exposure and HLA in healthy donors. With 60 Vbeta and 13 Jbeta primers, the PCR was carried out. Measured with immunoSEQ multiplex PCR; TCRdb has only the in-frame clones, and not every one. The repertoire holds around 130,000 clones, around 75% seen once, with 2.5% to 3.5% in the top ten. Sequenced: PBMCs. The receptors shown here come from a man under 40 in good health and CMV-seronegative.

The chain links TRBV5-1 to TRBJ1-1; D call uncertain. The V gene's germline CDR1 is SGHRS and CDR2 YFSETQ. The CDR3 has 14 amino acids. With 5 bases removed from V and 0 bases from J, the gap between germline ends came to 11 bases. This CDR3 is CASRSGPMNTEAFF. The DNA of the CDR3 is TGCGCCAGCAGGTCGGGTCCGATGAACACTGAAGCTTTCTTT.

Notes on this clone: A read error may account for a junction end that differs from germline. The chain employs TRBV2 and TRBJ2-5; TRBD2 matches at 9 bases. The CDR3 is made up of 17 amino acids. Per germline, CDR1 SNHLY and CDR2 FYNNEI. CDR3 sequence: CASREGSGGYNRETQYF. For the CDR3, the DNA is TGTGCCAGCAGGGAAGGTAGCGGGGGCTATAATAGGGAGACCCAGTACTTC.

A remark on this clone: The sample contains more than one DNA sequence encoding this CDR3. This rearrangement joins TRBV30 to TRBJ2-7; D may be TRBD1 (5 bases). Germline CDR1 reads GTSNPN; CDR2 reads SVGIG (reference sequence). V was clipped by 2 bases and J by 3 bases, with 5 bases between them. This CDR3 is 11 amino acids long. DNA for the CDR3: TGTGCCTGGAGTACAGGCTACGAGCAGTACTTC. This sequence encodes CAWSTGYEQYF. Complete variable domain (other parts from reference TRBV30 and TRBJ2-7): SQTIHQWPATLVQPVGSPLSLECTVEGTSNPNLYWYRQAAGRGLQLLFYSVGIGQISSEVPQNLSASRPQDRQFILSSKKLLLSDSGFYLCAWSTGYEQYFGPGTRLTVT.

The chain joins TRBV19 to TRBJ1-5; TRBD1 aligns across 7 bases. V shed 4 bases and J 5 bases; nucleotides not matched to a gene: 5. The germline V gene encodes CDR1 LNHDA and CDR2 SQIVND (reference sequence). This CDR3 contains 14 residues. CDR3 amino acids: CASSTQGTDQPQHF. In DNA, the CDR3 is TGTGCCAGTAGTACTCAAGGGACAGATCAGCCCCAGCATTTT.

The chain uses TRBV4-1 and TRBJ2-1, with 13 bases fitting TRBD2. CDR1 and CDR2 from the germline V gene are MGHRA and YSYEKL. The length of the CDR3 is 16 residues. With V trimmed by 4 bases and J by 7 bases, 7 bases remained unmatched. The CDR3 coding sequence is TGCGCCAGCAGCCGCCTACTAGCGGGGGGGCCGAATGAGCAGTTCTTC. Translating it yields CASSRLLAGGPNEQFF.

The gene calls are TRBV9 and TRBJ2-5, with 11 bases matching TRBD2. Germline assignment: CDR1 SGDLS and CDR2 YYNGEE. With V trimmed by 2 bases and J by 5 bases, 2 bases remained unmatched. The CDR3 length is 14 residues. The CDR3 DNA is TGTGCCAGCAGCGTGGCTAGCGGGGGGGAGACCCAGTACTTC. Translating gives CASSVASGGETQYF.

This chain connects TRBV10-2 to TRBJ1-1; D not certain. Deletions cut 4 bases from V and 3 bases from J, with 9 bases between. The germline CDR1 and CDR2 sequences are WSHSY and SAAADI. The CDR3 has 13 amino acids. CDR3 in DNA: TGCGCCAGCAGTGGTGAGGTTGACACTGAAGCTTTCTTT. Its translation is CASSGEVDTEAFF.

The chain employs TRBV5-4 and TRBJ1-2; 8 bases match TRBD1. The CDR3 runs to 14 residues. V lost 3 bases and J lost 4; bases outside the gene matches: 5. CDR1 is SGHNT, CDR2 YYREEE, per germline (reference sequence). CDR3 sequence reads: CASSSDRGAYGYTF. The CDR3 coding sequence is TGTGCCAGCAGCTCAGACAGGGGAGCCTATGGCTACACCTTC.

This clone was detected only once. This chain uses TRBV5-1 with TRBJ1-2, with a possible D match to TRBD1 (6 bases). The CDR3 spans 14 residues. CDR1 and CDR2 from the germline V gene are SGHRS and YFSETQ. The V end was cut by 8 bases, the J end by 3 bases, with 17 bases between. The DNA for the CDR3 is TGCGCCAGTACGTACGACAGGTTCGACTATGGCTACACCTTC. Residues: CASTYDRFDYGYTF.

The rearrangement joins TRBV7-3 to TRBJ2-3; 15 bases line up with TRBD2. This CDR3 has 19 residues. V shed 5 bases, J shed 4 bases, and the junction held 13 bases outside the gene matches. Germline V CDR1 and CDR2: SGHTA, FQGTGA. In DNA form, the CDR3 reads TGTGCCAGCAGCCCGCGGACTAGCGGGGGGGACCTCATATCAGATACGCAGTATTTT. Translation: CASSPRTSGGDLISDTQYF.

The chain is built from TRBV6-1 and TRBJ1-1; D is ambiguous. The V and J ends lost 1 base and 1 base respectively, with 4 bases between them. Germline V lookup: CDR1 MNHNS, CDR2 SASEGT. The length of the CDR3 is 13 residues. The CDR3: CASSEDGNTEAFF. CDR3 sequence (DNA): TGTGCCAGCAGTGAAGACGGGAACACTGAAGCTTTCTTT.

This sequence joins TRBV11-1 and TRBJ1-6; D unresolved. The CDR3 sequence is 15 residues long. Germline assignment: CDR1 SGHAT and CDR2 FQDESV (reference sequence). The V gene lost 3 bases and the J gene lost 6 bases, with 12 bases spanning the gap. CDR3: CASSLINRANSPLHF. The CDR3 nucleotides read TGTGCCAGCAGCTTGATTAACAGAGCTAATTCACCCCTCCACTTT.

The chain recombines TRBV7-2 with TRBJ2-2; 7 bases align to TRBD1. CDR1 is SGHTA and CDR2 is FQGNSA in the germline V gene. Unmatched junction bases numbered 9, after V lost 4 bases and J lost 4 bases. This CDR3 is 16 amino acids long. DNA for the CDR3: TGTGCCAGCAGCTCGCCCGGGACAGAGACCACCGGGGAGCTGTTTTTT. Its protein is CASSSPGTETTGELFF.

V usage is TRBV18 and J usage is TRBJ2-5; weak D call: TRBD2 (5 bases). V was shortened by 3 bases and J by 4 bases, with 9 bases between the two germline ends. This CDR3 has 13 residues. Germline V gene data show CDR1 as KGHSH and CDR2 as LQKENI. The CDR3 DNA is TGTGCCAGCTCACCGACTCGGGGAGAGACCCAGTACTTC. Translation gives CASSPTRGETQYF.

This clone was observed a handful of times. This chain connects TRBV6-1 to TRBJ1-1; 9 bases are a match to TRBD1. V lost 5 bases, J lost 3 bases, and 4 bases stayed unmatched. Germline loops: CDR1 MNHNS, CDR2 SASEGT. This CDR3 has 14 residues. CDR3 protein: CASSWDRVDTEAFF. DNA for the CDR3: TGTGCCAGCAGTTGGGACAGGGTGGACACTGAAGCTTTCTTT.

Comment on this clone: Additional DNA sequences in this sample encode the identical CDR3. The genes are TRBV28 and TRBJ2-3, with TRBD2 matching 8 bases. Germline CDR1 MDHEN, CDR2 SYDVKM. V shed 1 base and J 0 bases; nucleotides not matched to a gene: 3. The CDR3 runs 16 residues. CDR3 sequence reads: CASSLSTSGSTDTQYF. For the CDR3, the DNA is TGTGCCAGCAGTTTATCCACTAGCGGTAGCACAGATACGCAGTATTTT.

The chain is built from TRBV10-3 and TRBJ2-7; D gene ambiguous. The germline V gene has CDR1 ENHRY and CDR2 SYGVKD. V was cut by 9 bases and J by 5 bases, with 11 bases left in between. The CDR3 has 11 amino acids. The CDR3 loop reads CAISNLDEQYF. The CDR3 nucleotides are TGTGCCATAAGTAATTTAGACGAGCAGTACTTC.

This rearrangement joins TRBV2 to TRBJ1-4; a weak D match, TRBD1 (6 bases). V lost 7 bases and J lost 7, with 19 bases in between. The CDR3 spans 15 residues. The germline V gene encodes CDR1 SNHLY and CDR2 FYNNEI. The CDR3 sequence: CASTKGSGAGEKLFF. The CDR3 DNA is TGTGCCAGCACCAAGGGGTCAGGGGCTGGTGAAAAACTGTTTTTT.

The chain couples TRBV10-3 to TRBJ2-7; 8 bases align to TRBD1. The CDR3 totals 14 residues. Per germline, CDR1 ENHRY and CDR2 SYGVKD. After removal of 5 bases from V and 0 bases from J, the junction contained 3 bases not matched to a gene. The CDR3 is CAISTGGNSYEQYF. The CDR3 region has the DNA TGTGCCATCAGTACAGGGGGTAACTCCTACGAGCAGTACTTC.

CDR3 sequence reads: CASSFRANTGELFF. The CDR3 DNA follows: TGTGCCAGCAGTTTTAGAGCGAACACCGGGGAGCTGTTTTTT. This chain joins TRBV27 and TRBJ2-2; unclear D gene. V was pared by 3 bases and J by 0 bases, with 5 bases between. Germline V gene data show CDR1 as MNHEY and CDR2 as SMNVEV (reference sequence). CDR3 length: 14 amino acids.

V and J are TRBV13 and TRBJ2-5; possible D gene TRBD1, 5 bases. The germline gives CDR1 PRHDT, CDR2 FYEKMQ (reference sequence). The V end was cut by 5 bases, the J end by 2 bases, with 12 bases between. The CDR3 is 14 amino acids. CDR3 protein: CASSPKGAQETQYF. The CDR3 bases are TGTGCCAGCAGCCCTAAAGGGGCACAAGAGACCCAGTACTTC.

Written as DNA, the CDR3 is TGTGCCAGCCGACAGGTCGATAATTCACCCCTCCACTTT. Translating it yields CASRQVDNSPLHF. The V gene is TRBV14, the J gene TRBJ1-6, with D possibly TRBD1 on 6 matching bases. The CDR3 spans 13 residues. Germline V gene data show CDR1 as SGHDN and CDR2 as FVKESK. V dropped 8 bases and J dropped 5 bases, with 10 bases sitting between them. The full variable domain, rest sourced from reference TRBV14 and TRBJ1-6, is EAGVTQFPSHSVIEKGQTVTLRCDPISGHDNLYWYRRVMGKEIKFLLHFVKESKQDESGMPNNRFLAERTGGTYSTLKVQPAELEDSGVYFCASRQVDNSPLHFGNGTRLTVT.

The rearrangement links TRBV25-1 to TRBJ1-1; D is possibly TRBD1 (5 bases). The V and J ends lost 2 bases and 8 bases respectively, with 12 bases between them. From germline, CDR1 is MGHDK and CDR2 SYGVNS. There are 13 residues in the CDR3. CDR3 sequence: CASSEGARQEAFF. The CDR3 nucleotides are TGTGCCAGCAGTGAAGGGGCACGGCAAGAAGCTTTCTTT.

The chain has TRBV4-1 and TRBJ2-1; tentatively, D is TRBD1 (7 bases). Germline loops: CDR1 MGHRA, CDR2 YSYEKL. V gave up 0 bases and J gave up 0 bases, with 18 bases separating them. The CDR3 sequence is 19 residues long. Here the CDR3 DNA reads TGCGCCAGCAGCCAAGAAGGGCAGGGGGGCGGATACTCCTACAATGAGCAGTTCTTC. This translates into CASSQEGQGGGYSYNEQFF.

This clone has just one count. The chain uses TRBV29-1 and TRBJ1-3, with unresolved D. Deletions cut 4 bases from V and 3 bases from J, with 10 bases between. The CDR3 runs to 13 residues. CDR1 is SQVTM and CDR2 is ANQGSEA in the germline V gene. The CDR3 nucleotides read TGCAGCGTTGCCGACTTTTTTGGAAACACCATATATTTT. This gives the protein CSVADFFGNTIYF.

This chain uses TRBV11-2 with TRBJ2-7, with TRBD2 matching 7 bases. J gave up 4 bases and V 5 bases, and 2 bases lay outside the gene matches. The germline CDR1 and CDR2 sequences are SGHAT and FQNNGV. The CDR3 totals 12 residues. The CDR3 is CASSGLVYEQYF. DNA for the CDR3: TGTGCCAGCAGCGGACTAGTATACGAGCAGTACTTC.